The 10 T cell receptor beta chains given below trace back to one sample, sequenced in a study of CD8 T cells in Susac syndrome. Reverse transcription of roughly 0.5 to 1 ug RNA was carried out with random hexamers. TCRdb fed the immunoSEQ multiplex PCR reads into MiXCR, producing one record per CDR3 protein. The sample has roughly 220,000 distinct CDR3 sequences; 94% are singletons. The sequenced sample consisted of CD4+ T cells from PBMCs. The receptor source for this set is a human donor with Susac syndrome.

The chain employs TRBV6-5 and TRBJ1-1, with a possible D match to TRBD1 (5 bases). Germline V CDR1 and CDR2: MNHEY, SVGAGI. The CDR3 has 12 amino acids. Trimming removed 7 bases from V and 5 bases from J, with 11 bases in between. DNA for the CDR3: TGTGCCAGCATTTCGGGGCTAACTGAAGCTTTCTTT. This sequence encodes CASISGLTEAFF.

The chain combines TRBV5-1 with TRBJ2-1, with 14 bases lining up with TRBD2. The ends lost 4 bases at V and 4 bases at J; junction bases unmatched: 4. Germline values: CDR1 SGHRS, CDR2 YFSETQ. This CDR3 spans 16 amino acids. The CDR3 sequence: CASSPRTSGGYNEQFF. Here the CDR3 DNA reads TGCGCCAGCAGCCCTCGGACTAGCGGGGGGTACAATGAGCAGTTCTTC.

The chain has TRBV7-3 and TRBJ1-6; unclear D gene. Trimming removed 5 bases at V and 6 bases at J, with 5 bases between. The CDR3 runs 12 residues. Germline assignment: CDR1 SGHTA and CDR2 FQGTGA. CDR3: CASSRINSPLHF. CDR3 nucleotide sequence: TGTGCCAGCAGCCGTATTAATTCACCCCTCCACTTT.

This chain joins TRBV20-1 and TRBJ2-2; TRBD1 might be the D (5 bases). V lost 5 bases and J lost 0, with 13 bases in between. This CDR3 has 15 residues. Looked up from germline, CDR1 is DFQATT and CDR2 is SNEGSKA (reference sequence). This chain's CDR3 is CSARPTDSNTGELFF. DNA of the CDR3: TGCAGTGCTCGTCCGACAGACTCGAACACCGGGGAGCTGTTTTTT.

The CDR3 nucleotides read TGTGCCACCAGCAGACTTACTAGCGGGGGCCAAGAGACCCAGTACTTC. As protein: CATSRLTSGGQETQYF. This sequence joins TRBV15 and TRBJ2-5, with TRBD2 matching 11 bases. V was clipped by 2 bases and J by 1 base; unmatched bases: 3. CDR3 length equals 16 residues. Looked up from germline, CDR1 is LNHNV and CDR2 is YYDKDF (reference sequence).

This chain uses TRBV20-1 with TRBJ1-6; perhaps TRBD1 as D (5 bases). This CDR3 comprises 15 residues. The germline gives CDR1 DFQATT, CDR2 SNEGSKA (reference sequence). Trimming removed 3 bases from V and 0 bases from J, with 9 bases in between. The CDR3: CSARGGSSYNSPLHF. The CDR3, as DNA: TGCAGTGCTAGGGGGGGTAGCTCCTATAATTCACCCCTCCACTTT.

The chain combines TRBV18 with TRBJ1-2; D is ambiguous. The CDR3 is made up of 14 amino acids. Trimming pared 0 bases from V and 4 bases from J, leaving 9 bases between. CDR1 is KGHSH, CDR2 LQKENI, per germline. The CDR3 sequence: CASSPPRDLYGYTF. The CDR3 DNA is TGTGCCAGCTCACCACCTCGCGATCTCTATGGCTACACCTTC.

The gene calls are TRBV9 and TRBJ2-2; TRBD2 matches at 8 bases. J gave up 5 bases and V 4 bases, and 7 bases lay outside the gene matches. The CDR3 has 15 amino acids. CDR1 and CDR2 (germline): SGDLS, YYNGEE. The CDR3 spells CASSTGTSGTGELFF. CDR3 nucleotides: TGTGCCAGCAGCACCGGGACTAGTGGTACCGGGGAGCTGTTTTTT.

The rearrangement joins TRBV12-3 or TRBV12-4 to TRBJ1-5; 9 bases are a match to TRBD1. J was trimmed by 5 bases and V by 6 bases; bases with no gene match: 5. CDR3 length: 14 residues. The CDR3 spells CASRQTGGHQPQHF. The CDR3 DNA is TGTGCCAGCAGGCAGACAGGGGGGCATCAGCCCCAGCATTTT.

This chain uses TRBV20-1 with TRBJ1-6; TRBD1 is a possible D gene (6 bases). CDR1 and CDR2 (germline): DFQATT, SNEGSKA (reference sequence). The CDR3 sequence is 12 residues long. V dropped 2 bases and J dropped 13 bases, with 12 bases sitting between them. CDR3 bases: TGCAGTGCTAGACGGACAGAGAGTCCCCTCCACTTT. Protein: CSARRTESPLHF.